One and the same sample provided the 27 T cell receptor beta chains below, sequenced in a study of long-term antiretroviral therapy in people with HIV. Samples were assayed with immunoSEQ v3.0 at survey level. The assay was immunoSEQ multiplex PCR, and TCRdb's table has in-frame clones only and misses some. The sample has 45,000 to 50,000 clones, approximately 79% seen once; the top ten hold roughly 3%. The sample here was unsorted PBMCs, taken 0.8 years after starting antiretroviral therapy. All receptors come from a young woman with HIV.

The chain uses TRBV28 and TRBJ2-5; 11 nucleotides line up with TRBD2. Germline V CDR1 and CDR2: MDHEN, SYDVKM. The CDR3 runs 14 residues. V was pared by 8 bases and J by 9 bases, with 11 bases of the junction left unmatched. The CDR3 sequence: CASSGLAVLRAQYF. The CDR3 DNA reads TGTGCCAGCTCGGGACTAGCGGTCCTCCGGGCCCAGTACTTC.

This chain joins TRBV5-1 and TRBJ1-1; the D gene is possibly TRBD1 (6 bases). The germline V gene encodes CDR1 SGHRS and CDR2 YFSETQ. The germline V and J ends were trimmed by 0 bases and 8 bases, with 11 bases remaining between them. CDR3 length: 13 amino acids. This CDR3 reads CASSLEIGQEAFF. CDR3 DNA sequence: TGCGCCAGCAGCTTGGAGATTGGACAGGAAGCTTTCTTT.

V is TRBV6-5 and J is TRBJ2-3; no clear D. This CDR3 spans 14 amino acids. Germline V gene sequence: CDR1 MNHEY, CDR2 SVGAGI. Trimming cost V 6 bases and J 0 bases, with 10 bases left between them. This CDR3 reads CASSQLLSTDTQYF. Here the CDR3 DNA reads TGTGCCAGCAGCCAACTACTAAGCACAGATACGCAGTATTTT.

CDR3 sequence: CASSSHRTSGRTDTQYF. Written as DNA, the CDR3 is TGTGCCAGCAGCTCCCATAGGACTAGCGGGAGAACAGATACGCAGTATTTT. The chain joins TRBV7-9 to TRBJ2-3; TRBD2 agrees at 13 bases. The length of the CDR3 is 17 residues. Germline V lookup: CDR1 SEHNR, CDR2 FQNEAQ (reference sequence). V lost 4 bases to trimming and J lost 3 bases; unmatched junction nucleotides: 7.

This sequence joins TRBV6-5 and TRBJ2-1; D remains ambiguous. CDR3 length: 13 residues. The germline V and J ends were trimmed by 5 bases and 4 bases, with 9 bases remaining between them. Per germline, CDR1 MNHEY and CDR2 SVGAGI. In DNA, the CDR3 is TGTGCCAGCAGTGCTGGGGTTTACAATGAGCAGTTCTTC. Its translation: CASSAGVYNEQFF.

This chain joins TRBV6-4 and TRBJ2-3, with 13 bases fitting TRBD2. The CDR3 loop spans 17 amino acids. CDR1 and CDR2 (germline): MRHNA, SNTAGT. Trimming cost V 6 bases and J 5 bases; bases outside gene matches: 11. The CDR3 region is CASSPTGLAGAIDTQYF. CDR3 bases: TGTGCCAGCAGCCCTACCGGACTAGCGGGAGCAATAGATACGCAGTATTTT.

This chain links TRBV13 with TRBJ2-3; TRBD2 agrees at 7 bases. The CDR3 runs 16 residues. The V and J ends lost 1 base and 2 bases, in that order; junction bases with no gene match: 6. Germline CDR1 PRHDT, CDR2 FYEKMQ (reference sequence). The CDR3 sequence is CASSLEASGSTDTQYF. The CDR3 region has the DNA TGTGCCAGCAGCTTAGAAGCTAGCGGATCCACAGATACGCAGTATTTT.

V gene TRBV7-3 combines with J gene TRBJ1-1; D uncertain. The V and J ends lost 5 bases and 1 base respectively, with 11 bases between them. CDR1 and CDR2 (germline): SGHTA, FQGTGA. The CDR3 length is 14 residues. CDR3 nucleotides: TGTGCCAGCAGCCCAAAGACTGGGAACACTGAAGCTTTCTTT. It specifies CASSPKTGNTEAFF.

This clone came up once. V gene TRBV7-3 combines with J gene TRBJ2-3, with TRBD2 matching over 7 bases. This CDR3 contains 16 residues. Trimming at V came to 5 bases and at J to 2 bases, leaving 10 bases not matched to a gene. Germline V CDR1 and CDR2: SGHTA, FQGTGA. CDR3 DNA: TGTGCCAGCAGCCCCAATAGCGGGTGGAACACAGATACGCAGTATTTT. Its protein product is CASSPNSGWNTDTQYF.

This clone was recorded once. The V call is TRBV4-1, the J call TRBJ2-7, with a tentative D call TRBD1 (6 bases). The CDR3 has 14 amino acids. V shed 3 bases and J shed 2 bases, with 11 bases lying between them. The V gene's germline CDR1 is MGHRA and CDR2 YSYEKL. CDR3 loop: CASSHTDSTYEQYF. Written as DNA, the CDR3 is TGCGCCAGCAGCCATACGGACAGTACCTACGAGCAGTACTTC.

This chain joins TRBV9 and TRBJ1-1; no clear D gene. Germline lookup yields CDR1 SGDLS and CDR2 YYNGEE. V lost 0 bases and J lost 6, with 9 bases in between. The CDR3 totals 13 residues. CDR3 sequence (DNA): TGTGCCAGCAGCGTAGGCCCGGAGCCTGAAGCTTTCTTT. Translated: CASSVGPEPEAFF.

The CDR3 here is CASSPTSDEQFF. CDR3 DNA sequence: TGTGCCAGCTCACCAACTAGCGATGAGCAGTTCTTC. This sequence joins TRBV18 and TRBJ2-1, with 7 bases fitting TRBD2. The V gene's germline CDR1 is KGHSH and CDR2 LQKENI. V lost 2 bases to trimming and J lost 8 bases; unmatched junction nucleotides: 0. CDR3 length: 12 amino acids.

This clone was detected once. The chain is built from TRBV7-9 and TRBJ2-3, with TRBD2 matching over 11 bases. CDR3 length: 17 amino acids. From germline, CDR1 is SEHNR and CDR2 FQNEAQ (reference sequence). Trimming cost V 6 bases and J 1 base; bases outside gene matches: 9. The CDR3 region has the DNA TGTGCCAGCAGATTGGGACTAGCGGATTTGGGCACAGATACGCAGTATTTT. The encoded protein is CASRLGLADLGTDTQYF.

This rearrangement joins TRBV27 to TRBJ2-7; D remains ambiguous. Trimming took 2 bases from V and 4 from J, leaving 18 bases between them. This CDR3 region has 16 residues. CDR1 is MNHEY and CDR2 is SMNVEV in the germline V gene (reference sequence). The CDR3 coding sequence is TGTGCCAGCAGTTTAAGAACCGCGACCTTTTGGTACGAGCAGTACTTC. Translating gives CASSLRTATFWYEQYF.

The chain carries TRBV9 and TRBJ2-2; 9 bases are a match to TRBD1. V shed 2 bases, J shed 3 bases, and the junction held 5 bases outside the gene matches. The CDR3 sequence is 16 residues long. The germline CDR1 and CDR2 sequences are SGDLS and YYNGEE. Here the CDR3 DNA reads TGTGCCAGCAGCGTGGGGACAGGGCGTGACACCGGGGAGCTGTTTTTT. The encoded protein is CASSVGTGRDTGELFF.

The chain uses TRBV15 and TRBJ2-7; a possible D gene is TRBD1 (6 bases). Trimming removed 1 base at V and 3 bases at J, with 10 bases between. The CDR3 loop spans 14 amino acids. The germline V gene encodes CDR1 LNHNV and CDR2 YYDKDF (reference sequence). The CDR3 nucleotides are TGTGCCACCAGCAGAGGCCAGGGGAACTACGAGCAGTACTTC. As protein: CATSRGQGNYEQYF.

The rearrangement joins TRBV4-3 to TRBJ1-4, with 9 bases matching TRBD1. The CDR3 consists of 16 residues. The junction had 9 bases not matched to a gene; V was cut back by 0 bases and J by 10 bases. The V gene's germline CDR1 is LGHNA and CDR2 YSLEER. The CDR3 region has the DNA TGCGCCAGCAGCCAAGAAGAAACAGGGGGCTTAGGAAAACTGTTTTTT. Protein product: CASSQEETGGLGKLFF.

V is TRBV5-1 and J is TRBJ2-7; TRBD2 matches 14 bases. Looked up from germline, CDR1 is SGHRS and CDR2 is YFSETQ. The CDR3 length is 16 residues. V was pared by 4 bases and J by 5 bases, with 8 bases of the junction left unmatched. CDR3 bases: TGCGCCAGCAGCCGAGGGGGGACTAGCGGGAGTCACGAGCAGTACTTC. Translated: CASSRGGTSGSHEQYF.

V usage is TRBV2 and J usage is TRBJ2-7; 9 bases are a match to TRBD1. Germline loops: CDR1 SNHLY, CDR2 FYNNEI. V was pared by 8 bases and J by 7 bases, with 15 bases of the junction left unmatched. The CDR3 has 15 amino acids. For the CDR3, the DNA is TGTGCCAGCGGACGGACAGGGGAAAAGGGTCGGGAGCAGTACTTC. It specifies CASGRTGEKGREQYF. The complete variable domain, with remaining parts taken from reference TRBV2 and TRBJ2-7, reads EPEVTQTPSHQVTQMGQEVILRCVPISNHLYFYWYRQILGQKVEFLVSFYNNEISEKSEIFDDQFSVERPDGSNFTLKIRSTKLEDSAMYFCASGRTGEKGREQYFGPGTRLTVT.

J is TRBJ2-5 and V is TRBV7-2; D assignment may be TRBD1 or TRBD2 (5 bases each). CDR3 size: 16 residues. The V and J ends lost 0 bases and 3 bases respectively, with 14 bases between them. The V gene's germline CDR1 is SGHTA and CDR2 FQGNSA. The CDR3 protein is CASSLASGAVEETQYF. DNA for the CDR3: TGTGCCAGCAGCTTAGCATCCGGGGCGGTCGAAGAGACCCAGTACTTC.

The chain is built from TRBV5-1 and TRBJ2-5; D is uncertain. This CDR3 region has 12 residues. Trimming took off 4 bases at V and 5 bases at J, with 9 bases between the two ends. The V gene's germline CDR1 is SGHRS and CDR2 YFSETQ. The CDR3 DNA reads TGCGCCAGCAGCCTGATGGGGGAGACCCAGTACTTC. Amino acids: CASSLMGETQYF. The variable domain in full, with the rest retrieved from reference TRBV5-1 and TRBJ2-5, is KAGVTQTPRYLIKTRGQQVTLSCSPISGHRSVSWYQQTPGQGLQFLFEYFSETQRNKGNFPGRFSGRQFSNSRSEMNVSTLELGDSALYLCASSLMGETQYFGPGTRLLVL.

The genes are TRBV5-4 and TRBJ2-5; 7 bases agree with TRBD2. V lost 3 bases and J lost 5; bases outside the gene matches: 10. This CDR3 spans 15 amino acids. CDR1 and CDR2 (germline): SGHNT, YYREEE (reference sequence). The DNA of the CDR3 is TGTGCCAGCAGCTCCTGGACTAGGAAGGAGGAGACCCAGTACTTC. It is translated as CASSSWTRKEETQYF.

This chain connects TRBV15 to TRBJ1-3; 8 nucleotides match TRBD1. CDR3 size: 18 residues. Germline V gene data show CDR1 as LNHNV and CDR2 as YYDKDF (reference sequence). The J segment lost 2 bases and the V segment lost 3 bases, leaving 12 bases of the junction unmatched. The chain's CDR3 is CATSREGADREAGNTIYF. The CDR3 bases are TGTGCCACCAGCAGGGAGGGGGCGGACAGGGAAGCTGGAAACACCATATATTTT.

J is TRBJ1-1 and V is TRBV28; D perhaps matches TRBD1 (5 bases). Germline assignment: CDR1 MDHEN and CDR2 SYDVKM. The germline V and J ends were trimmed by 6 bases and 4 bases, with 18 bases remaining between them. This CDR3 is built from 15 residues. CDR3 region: CASSQEGRDGTEAFF. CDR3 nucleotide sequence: TGTGCCAGCAGCCAAGAGGGCAGGGATGGCACTGAAGCTTTCTTT.

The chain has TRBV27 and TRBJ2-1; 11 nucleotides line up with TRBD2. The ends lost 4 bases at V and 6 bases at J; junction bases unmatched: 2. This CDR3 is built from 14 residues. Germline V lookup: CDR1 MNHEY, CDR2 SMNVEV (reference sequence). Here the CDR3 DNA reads TGTGCCAGCAGTTCCGGGACTAGCGGCAATGAGCAGTTCTTC. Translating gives CASSSGTSGNEQFF.

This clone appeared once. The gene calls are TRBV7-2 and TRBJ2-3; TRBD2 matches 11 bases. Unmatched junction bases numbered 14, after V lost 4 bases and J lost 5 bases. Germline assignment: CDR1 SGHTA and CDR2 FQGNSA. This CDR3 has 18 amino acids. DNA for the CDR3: TGTGCCAGCAGCTCGAGGGTTACTAGCGGGAGTTCCGGAGATACGCAGTATTTT. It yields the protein CASSSRVTSGSSGDTQYF. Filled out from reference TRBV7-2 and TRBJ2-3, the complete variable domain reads GAGVSQSPSNKVTEKGKDVELRCDPISGHTALYWYRQSLGQGLEFLIYFQGNSAPDKSGLPSDRFSAERTGGSVSTLTIQRTQQEDSAVYLCASSSRVTSGSSGDTQYFGPGTRLTVL.

As DNA, the CDR3 is TGTGCCAGTAAGGGGTTCGTGGGAGGAATCTACGAGCAGTACTTC. Protein sequence: CASKGFVGGIYEQYF. The chain joins TRBV19 to TRBJ2-7, with TRBD2 as a possible D gene (6 bases). Trimming stripped 7 bases from V and 3 bases from J, with 19 bases between. From germline, CDR1 is LNHDA and CDR2 SQIVND (reference sequence). The CDR3 is made up of 15 amino acids.